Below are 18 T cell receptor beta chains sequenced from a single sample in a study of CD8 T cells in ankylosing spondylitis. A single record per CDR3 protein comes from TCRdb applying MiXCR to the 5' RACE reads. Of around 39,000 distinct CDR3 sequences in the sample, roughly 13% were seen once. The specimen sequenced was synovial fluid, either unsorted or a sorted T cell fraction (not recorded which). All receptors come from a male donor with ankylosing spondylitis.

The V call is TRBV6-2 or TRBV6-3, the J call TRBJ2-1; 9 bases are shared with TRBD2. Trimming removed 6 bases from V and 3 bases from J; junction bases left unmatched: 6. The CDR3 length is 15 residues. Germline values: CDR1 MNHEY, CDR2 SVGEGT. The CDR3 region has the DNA TGTGCCAGCAGACCAAGCGGGGGGATCTACAATGAGCAGTTCTTC. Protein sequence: CASRPSGGIYNEQFF.

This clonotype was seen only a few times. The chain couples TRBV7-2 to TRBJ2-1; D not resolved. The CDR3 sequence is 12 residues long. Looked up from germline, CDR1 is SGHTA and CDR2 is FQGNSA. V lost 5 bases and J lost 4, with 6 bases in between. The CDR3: CASSLRYNEQFF. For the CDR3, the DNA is TGTGCCAGCAGCCTCAGATACAATGAGCAGTTCTTC.

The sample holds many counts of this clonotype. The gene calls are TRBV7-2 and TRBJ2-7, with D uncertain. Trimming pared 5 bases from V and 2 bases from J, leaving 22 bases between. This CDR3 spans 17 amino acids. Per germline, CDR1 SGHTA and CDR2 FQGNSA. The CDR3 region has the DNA TGTGCCAGCAGCCCAAGTGGTGCAGGCCAGGCCGCCTACGAGCAGTACTTC. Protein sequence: CASSPSGAGQAAYEQYF. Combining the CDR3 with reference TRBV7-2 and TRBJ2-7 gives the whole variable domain GAGVSQSPSNKVTEKGKDVELRCDPISGHTALYWYRQSLGQGLEFLIYFQGNSAPDKSGLPSDRFSAERTGGSVSTLTIQRTQQEDSAVYLCASSPSGAGQAAYEQYFGPGTRLTVT.

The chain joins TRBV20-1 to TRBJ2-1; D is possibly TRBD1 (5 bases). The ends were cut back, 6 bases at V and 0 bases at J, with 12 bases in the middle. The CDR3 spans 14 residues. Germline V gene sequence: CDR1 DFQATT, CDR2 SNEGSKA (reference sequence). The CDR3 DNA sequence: TGCAGTGCGGGGCCTATGGGCTCCTACAATGAGCAGTTCTTC. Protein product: CSAGPMGSYNEQFF.

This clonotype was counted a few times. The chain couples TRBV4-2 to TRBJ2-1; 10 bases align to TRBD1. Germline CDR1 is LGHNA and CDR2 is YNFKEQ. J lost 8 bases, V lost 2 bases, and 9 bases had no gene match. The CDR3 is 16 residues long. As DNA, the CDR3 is TGTGCCAGCAGCCAAAATCCGGGACAGGGGAGTGATGAGCAGTTCTTC. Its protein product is CASSQNPGQGSDEQFF.

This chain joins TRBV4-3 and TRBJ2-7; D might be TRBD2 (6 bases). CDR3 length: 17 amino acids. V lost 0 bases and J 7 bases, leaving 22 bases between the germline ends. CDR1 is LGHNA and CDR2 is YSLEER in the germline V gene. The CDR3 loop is CASSQDLYGTGSREQYF. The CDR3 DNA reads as TGCGCCAGCAGCCAAGATCTGTACGGGACTGGGTCTCGTGAGCAGTACTTC.

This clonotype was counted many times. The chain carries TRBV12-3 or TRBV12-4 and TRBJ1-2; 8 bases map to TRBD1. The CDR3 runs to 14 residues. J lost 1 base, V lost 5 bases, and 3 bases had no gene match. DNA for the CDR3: TGTGCCAGCAGTCCGGACAGGGTTAACTATGGCTACACCTTC. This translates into CASSPDRVNYGYTF.

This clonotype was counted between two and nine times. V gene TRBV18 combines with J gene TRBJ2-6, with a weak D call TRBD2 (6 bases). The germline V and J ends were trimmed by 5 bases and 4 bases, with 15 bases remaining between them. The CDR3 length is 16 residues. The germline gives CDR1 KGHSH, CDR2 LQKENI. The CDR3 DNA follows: TGTGCCAGCTCATTTTCCGGGGGAACCGGGGCCAACGTCCTGACTTTC. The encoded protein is CASSFSGGTGANVLTF.

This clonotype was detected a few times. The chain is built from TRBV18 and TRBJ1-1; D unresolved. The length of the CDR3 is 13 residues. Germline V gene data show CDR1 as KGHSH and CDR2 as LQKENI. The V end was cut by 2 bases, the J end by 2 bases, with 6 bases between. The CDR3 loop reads CASSPVKNTEAFF. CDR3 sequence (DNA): TGTGCCAGCTCACCAGTGAAAAACACTGAAGCTTTCTTT.

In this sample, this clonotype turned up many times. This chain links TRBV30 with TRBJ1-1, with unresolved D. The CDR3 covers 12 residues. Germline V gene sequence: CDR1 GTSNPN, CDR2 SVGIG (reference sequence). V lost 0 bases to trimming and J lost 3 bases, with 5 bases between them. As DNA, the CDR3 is TGTGCCTGGAGTGTCACAGACACTGAAGCTTTCTTT. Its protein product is CAWSVTDTEAFF. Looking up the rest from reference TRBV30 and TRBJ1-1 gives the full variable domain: SQTIHQWPATLVQPVGSPLSLECTVEGTSNPNLYWYRQAAGRGLQLLFYSVGIGQISSEVPQNLSASRPQDRQFILSSKKLLLSDSGFYLCAWSVTDTEAFFGQGTRLTVV.

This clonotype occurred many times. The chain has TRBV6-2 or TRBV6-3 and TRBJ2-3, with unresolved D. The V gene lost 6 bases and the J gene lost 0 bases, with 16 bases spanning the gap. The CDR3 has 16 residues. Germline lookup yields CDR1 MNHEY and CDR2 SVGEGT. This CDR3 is CASRELRGTSTDTQYF. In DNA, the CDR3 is TGTGCCAGCAGGGAACTACGCGGCACTAGCACAGATACGCAGTATTTT.

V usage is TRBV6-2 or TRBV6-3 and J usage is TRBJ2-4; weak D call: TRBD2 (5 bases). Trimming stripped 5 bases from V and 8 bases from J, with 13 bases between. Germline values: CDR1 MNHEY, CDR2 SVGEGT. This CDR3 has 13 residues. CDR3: CASSPAERDIQYF. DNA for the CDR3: TGTGCCAGCAGTCCAGCGGAGCGAGACATTCAGTACTTC.

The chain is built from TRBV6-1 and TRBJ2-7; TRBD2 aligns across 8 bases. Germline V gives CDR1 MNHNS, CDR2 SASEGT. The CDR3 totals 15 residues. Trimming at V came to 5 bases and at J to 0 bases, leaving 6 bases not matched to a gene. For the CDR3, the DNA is TGTGCCAGCAGTCCTATAGCGGGACTCTCCTACGAGCAGTACTTC. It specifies CASSPIAGLSYEQYF.

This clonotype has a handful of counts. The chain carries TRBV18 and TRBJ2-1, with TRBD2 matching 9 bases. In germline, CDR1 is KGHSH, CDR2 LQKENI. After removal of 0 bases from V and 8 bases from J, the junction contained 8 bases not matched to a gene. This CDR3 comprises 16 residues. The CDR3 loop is CASSPPGREGSDEQFF. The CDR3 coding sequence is TGTGCCAGCTCACCACCGGGGCGGGAGGGGAGCGATGAGCAGTTCTTC.

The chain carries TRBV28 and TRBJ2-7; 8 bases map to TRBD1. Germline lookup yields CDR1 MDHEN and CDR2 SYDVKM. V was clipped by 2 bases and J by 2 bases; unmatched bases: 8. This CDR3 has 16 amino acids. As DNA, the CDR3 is TGTGCCAGCAGTTTACAGGCAGGGGGCCTTACCTACGAGCAGTACTTC. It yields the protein CASSLQAGGLTYEQYF.

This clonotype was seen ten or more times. This CDR3 is CASSLAGTAYEQYF. The DNA for the CDR3 is TGTGCCAGCAGCTTAGCCGGGACAGCCTACGAGCAGTACTTC. This sequence joins TRBV7-2 and TRBJ2-7; 7 bases are a match to TRBD1. The V and J ends lost 0 bases and 2 bases, in that order; junction bases with no gene match: 1. This CDR3 has 14 amino acids. Germline V gene data show CDR1 as SGHTA and CDR2 as FQGNSA.

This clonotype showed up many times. In DNA form, the CDR3 reads TGTGCCAGCAGTTTAACGACCTACGGGCAGTATTACAATGAGCAGTTCTTC. Encoded protein: CASSLTTYGQYYNEQFF. This chain links TRBV27 with TRBJ2-1; D ambiguous. The V end lost 2 bases, the J end lost 4 bases, and 18 bases lay between the germline ends. The CDR3 loop spans 17 amino acids. Per the germline V gene, CDR1 is MNHEY and CDR2 is SMNVEV (reference sequence).

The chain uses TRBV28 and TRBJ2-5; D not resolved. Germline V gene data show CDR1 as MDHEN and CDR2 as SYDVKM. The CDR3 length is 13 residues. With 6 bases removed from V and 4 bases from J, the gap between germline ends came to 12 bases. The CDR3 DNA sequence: TGTGCCAGCAGCTACTGGCTGCCAGAGACCCAGTACTTC. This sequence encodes CASSYWLPETQYF.